Listed below are T cell receptor beta chains from one sample, sequenced in a study of regulatory T cells in long-lasting Graves disease. TCRdb recomputed calls from the multiplex PCR reads with MiXCR, one row per CDR3 protein. The sample has approximately 210,000 distinct CDR3 sequences, 15% to 20% seen once. The material was peripheral blood mononuclear cells (PBMCs), obtained at new diagnosis, from a patient treated with antithyroid drugs. These receptors came from a female donor with Graves disease. CDR3s include the opening cysteine and the closing phenylalanine or tryptophan. The D gene is left open where the match is weak. A clone size is listed for some rows: how often the clone was seen (once, few, many), or a class if it is expanded.

d_call | j_call | v_call | clone_size | cdr3_length | cdr3_nt | cdr3_aa
- | TRBJ2-1 | TRBV18 | many | 13 | TGTGCCAGCTCACCTGACGCGGGCAATGAGCAGTTCTTC | CASSPDAGNEQFF
- | TRBJ2-2 | TRBV30 | many | 13 | TGTGCCTGGACACGGGGAGCCACCGGGGAGCTGTTTTTT | CAWTRGATGELFF
- | TRBJ2-7 | TRBV5-6 | few | 16 | TGTGCCAGCAGTTTGGGGGAGGGGGAGAGGTCCTACGAGCAGTACTTC | CASSLGEGERSYEQYF
TRBD1 | TRBJ2-3 | TRBV4-2 | many | 15 | TGTGCCAGCAGCCGCGAGGACAGGGGCACAGATACGCAGTATTTT | CASSREDRGTDTQYF
TRBD2 | TRBJ2-7 | TRBV27 | many | 15 | TGTGCCAGCAGCAAACTAGCGGGAGTAGAGTACGAGCAGTACTTC | CASSKLAGVEYEQYF
TRBD2 | TRBJ2-3 | TRBV9 | - | 19 | TGTGCCAGCAGCGTAGAGGGGACTAGCGGGAGCGGCCCCACAGATACGCAGTATTTT | CASSVEGTSGSGPTDTQYF
- | TRBJ1-1 | TRBV6-1 | many | 12 | TGTGCCAGCAGTGAATCCAGCGCTGAAGCTTTCTTT | CASSESSAEAFF
- | TRBJ2-5 | TRBV11-2 | many | 10 | TGTGCCAGCAGCTTAGATACCCAGTACTTC | CASSLDTQYF
TRBD1 | TRBJ2-5 | TRBV11-3 | many | 15 | TGTGCCAGCAGCCGAGGACAGGGCCTTCAAGAGACCCAGTACTTC | CASSRGQGLQETQYF
- | TRBJ2-5 | TRBV18 | - | 13 | TGTGCCAGCTCACCACTGGGGGAAGAGACCCAGTACTTC | CASSPLGEETQYF
- | TRBJ2-1 | TRBV12-3/TRBV12-4 | - | 14 | TGTGCCAGCAGTTTGAGGGGGGGGGGCAATGAGCAGTTCTTC | CASSLRGGGNEQFF
- | TRBJ2-7 | TRBV4-1 | many | 14 | TGCGCCAGCAGCCTCAAATTCGAGTCTGGGGAGCAGTACTTC | CASSLKFESGEQYF